This passage covers 29 T cell receptor beta chains from one sample sequenced in a study of T cell repertoires in cytomegalovirus infection. In TCRdb, the reads were re-called with MiXCR into one record per CDR3 protein. The table includes some 150,000 distinct CDR3 sequences, 5.5% to 8% detected once. Material for sequencing was PBMCs. All receptors come from a human donor in good health (CMV status not recorded). Some clones in this sample may be carry-over from other donors' samples.

This clonotype showed up many times. The J gene is TRBJ2-3, the V gene TRBV11-2, with D maybe TRBD2 (7 bases). The CDR3 runs to 16 residues. The ends were cut back, 1 base at V and 1 base at J, with 12 bases in the middle. CDR1 and CDR2 from the germline V gene are SGHAT and FQNNGV. CDR3 in amino acids: CASSLVGGGRTDTQYF. The CDR3 DNA follows: TGTGCCAGCAGCTTAGTGGGGGGGGGCCGCACAGATACGCAGTATTTT.

This clonotype was seen ten or more times. This sequence joins TRBV7-2 and TRBJ2-3; D not resolved. The V end was cut by 3 bases, the J end by 4 bases, with 8 bases between. The CDR3 is made up of 13 amino acids. Per germline, CDR1 SGHTA and CDR2 FQGNSA. CDR3 residues: CASSLIAPDTQYF. The CDR3 DNA sequence: TGTGCCAGCAGCTTGATAGCCCCAGATACGCAGTATTTT. The full variable domain, in which reference TRBV7-2 and TRBJ2-3 provide the parts outside the CDR3, is GAGVSQSPSNKVTEKGKDVELRCDPISGHTALYWYRQSLGQGLEFLIYFQGNSAPDKSGLPSDRFSAERTGGSVSTLTIQRTQQEDSAVYLCASSLIAPDTQYFGPGTRLTVL.

The rearrangement joins TRBV20-1 to TRBJ1-2, with D uncertain. The CDR3 has 16 amino acids. The ends were cut back, 0 bases at V and 1 base at J, with 15 bases in the middle. Germline CDR1 is DFQATT and CDR2 is SNEGSKA (reference sequence). This CDR3 is CSARDRSRPLNYGYTF. CDR3 DNA sequence: TGCAGTGCTAGAGATCGGTCCAGGCCCCTTAACTATGGCTACACCTTC.

This clonotype appeared many times. The chain carries TRBV2 and TRBJ1-5, with TRBD1 matching over 10 bases. Germline V gene lookup returns CDR1 SNHLY and CDR2 FYNNEI. Trimming cost V 8 bases and J 2 bases; bases outside gene matches: 3. This CDR3 comprises 14 residues. Here the CDR3 reads CASGGTGGNQPQHF. In nucleotides, the CDR3 is TGTGCCAGCGGGGGGACAGGGGGCAATCAGCCCCAGCATTTT.

The chain recombines TRBV7-9 with TRBJ1-2; TRBD1 matches 9 bases. Germline V CDR1 and CDR2: SEHNR, FQNEAQ (reference sequence). After removal of 0 bases from V and 5 bases from J, the junction contained 7 bases not matched to a gene. CDR3 length equals 16 residues. The CDR3 region is CASSLAAGTGKYGYTF. CDR3 sequence (DNA): TGTGCCAGCAGCTTAGCGGCCGGGACAGGGAAGTATGGCTACACCTTC.

Only a few counts were recorded for this clonotype. V gene TRBV7-4 combines with J gene TRBJ1-2; D is unclear. Trimming shortened V by 2 bases and J by 12 bases, and 7 bases separated the two germline ends. The CDR3 covers 10 residues. CDR1 is SGHVT and CDR2 is SQSDAQ in the germline V gene. The CDR3 DNA reads TGTGCCAGCAGCTTAACGGAAGACACCTTC. Translated: CASSLTEDTF. Complete variable domain (other parts from reference TRBV7-4 and TRBJ1-2): GAGVSQSPRYKVAKRGRDVALRCDSISGHVTLYWYRQTLGQGSEVLTYSQSDAQRDKSGRPSGRFSAERPERSVSTLKIQRTEQGDSAVYLCASSLTEDTFGSGTRLTVV.

This clonotype was seen many times. V usage is TRBV29-1 and J usage is TRBJ2-1, with 9 nucleotides matching TRBD1. Germline lookup yields CDR1 SQVTM and CDR2 ANQGSEA. Trimming at V came to 2 bases and at J to 9 bases, leaving 5 bases not matched to a gene. This CDR3 is built from 13 residues. The CDR3 DNA follows: TGCAGCGTTGAACGGACAGGGGATGGTGAGCAGTTCTTC. It specifies CSVERTGDGEQFF.

This clonotype has just a few counts. This chain joins TRBV20-1 and TRBJ1-3, with D unclear. Germline CDR1 reads DFQATT; CDR2 reads SNEGSKA (reference sequence). This CDR3 is built from 12 residues. Trimming removed 1 base from V and 2 bases from J, with 3 bases in between. This CDR3 reads CSARAPGNTIYF. As DNA, the CDR3 is TGCAGTGCTAGAGCCCCTGGAAACACCATATATTTT.

This clonotype was counted ten times or more. The chain links TRBV7-2 to TRBJ2-3; D is unclear. Per germline, CDR1 SGHTA and CDR2 FQGNSA. Trimming left V 1 base short and J 4 bases short, with 6 bases between. CDR3 length: 13 residues. CDR3 sequence reads: CASSLGSADTQYF. The DNA for the CDR3 is TGTGCCAGCAGCTTAGGGAGTGCAGATACGCAGTATTTT.

This clonotype was seen more than once but under ten times. CDR3 nucleotide sequence: TGTGCCAGCAGCGGGGTCAATCAGCCCCAGCATTTT. This sequence encodes CASSGVNQPQHF. The chain combines TRBV5-6 with TRBJ1-5; D remains unclear. Germline V gene sequence: CDR1 SGHDT, CDR2 YYEEEE. Trimming shortened V by 4 bases and J by 3 bases, and 5 bases separated the two germline ends. This CDR3 has 12 residues.

This clonotype was counted many times. This chain connects TRBV7-8 to TRBJ1-6, with a weak D call TRBD1 (6 bases). The ends were cut back, 0 bases at V and 9 bases at J, with 12 bases in the middle. The CDR3 covers 15 residues. Germline V lookup: CDR1 SGHVS, CDR2 FQNEAQ. Here the CDR3 reads CASSLAGGGGSPLHF. The CDR3 DNA sequence: TGTGCCAGCAGCTTAGCAGGGGGAGGTGGTTCACCCCTCCACTTT.

This clonotype was observed many times. CDR3: CASSERQGFNEQFF. The CDR3 nucleotides are TGTGCCAGCAGTGAACGTCAGGGTTTCAATGAGCAGTTCTTC. The rearrangement uses TRBV2 and TRBJ2-1; D is possibly TRBD1 (5 bases). The CDR3 extends over 14 amino acids. The germline V and J ends were trimmed by 2 bases and 6 bases, with 11 bases remaining between them. Germline loops: CDR1 SNHLY, CDR2 FYNNEI.

This clonotype was picked up many times. This chain joins TRBV9 and TRBJ1-2; D is unclear. The CDR3 has 14 amino acids. The V end was cut by 4 bases, the J end by 6 bases, with 16 bases between. The V gene's germline CDR1 is SGDLS and CDR2 YYNGEE. CDR3 sequence reads: CASSSQATSDGYTF. CDR3 nucleotide sequence: TGTGCCAGCAGCTCCCAGGCGACATCGGATGGCTACACCTTC.

On this clonotype: An end of the junction differs from the germline gene, which may be a read error. The chain joins TRBV9 to TRBJ2-6; D unresolved. The CDR3 sequence is 15 residues long. Germline loops: CDR1 SGDLS, CDR2 YYNGEE. For the CDR3, the DNA is TGTGCCAACAGCGTATTGGGTTCTGGGGCCAACGTCCTGACTTTC. Translating it yields CANSVLGSGANVLTF.

This clonotype was found many times. V usage is TRBV28 and J usage is TRBJ1-2, with 8 positions matching TRBD1. V gave up 6 bases and J gave up 4 bases; unmatched junction bases: 13. The CDR3 has 16 residues. Germline V gene lookup returns CDR1 MDHEN and CDR2 SYDVKM. The CDR3 spells CASSPLSGGLGYGYTF. CDR3 DNA sequence: TGTGCCAGCAGCCCCTTATCAGGGGGCCTCGGCTATGGCTACACCTTC.

The chain joins TRBV29-1 to TRBJ2-1, with 7 nucleotides matching TRBD1. V dropped 3 bases and J dropped 4; count of bases not matched to a gene: 3. Germline V lookup: CDR1 SQVTM, CDR2 ANQGSEA. The CDR3 covers 13 residues. The CDR3 here is CSVEKGAYNEQFF. CDR3 DNA sequence: TGCAGCGTTGAGAAGGGGGCATACAATGAGCAGTTCTTC.

In its sample, this clonotype was seen many times. The chain couples TRBV7-2 to TRBJ2-5; a possible D gene is TRBD1 (5 bases). V lost 5 bases and J 5 bases, leaving 18 bases between the germline ends. Germline V lookup: CDR1 SGHTA, CDR2 FQGNSA. The CDR3 totals 15 residues. CDR3 protein: CASSIGLGVTETQYF. The CDR3 nucleotides are TGTGCCAGCAGCATTGGGCTAGGGGTAACCGAGACCCAGTACTTC.

This clonotype appeared a few times. The chain links TRBV2 to TRBJ2-7, with 10 bases lining up with TRBD2. Germline V lookup: CDR1 SNHLY, CDR2 FYNNEI. This CDR3 is 14 amino acids long. J gave up 4 bases and V 5 bases, and 5 bases lay outside the gene matches. CDR3 DNA: TGTGCCAGCAGTATTAGCGGGGGGCCTTACGAGCAGTACTTC. Encoded protein: CASSISGGPYEQYF.

The sample holds many counts of this clonotype. The chain employs TRBV7-9 and TRBJ1-4; a weak D match, TRBD1 (5 bases). There are 14 residues in the CDR3. Germline V gene sequence: CDR1 SEHNR, CDR2 FQNEAQ (reference sequence). The germline V and J ends were trimmed by 1 base and 12 bases, with 15 bases remaining between them. CDR3 nucleotide sequence: TGTGCCAGCAGCTTAGGACAGAGAGGAGGTGAACTGTTTTTT. Amino acid sequence: CASSLGQRGGELFF. Supplemented by reference TRBV7-9 and TRBJ1-4, the full variable domain reads DTGVSQNPRHKITKRGQNVTFRCDPISEHNRLYWYRQTLGQGPEFLTYFQNEAQLEKSRLLSDRFSAERPKGSFSTLEIQRTEQGDSAMYLCASSLGQRGGELFFGSGTQLSVL.

The genes are TRBV2 and TRBJ2-2; 7 positions match TRBD1. After removal of 1 base from V and 7 bases from J, the junction contained 6 bases not matched to a gene. This CDR3 spans 15 amino acids. Germline CDR1 and CDR2: SNHLY and FYNNEI. The chain's CDR3 is CASSEERGQGGELFF. In DNA form, the CDR3 reads TGTGCCAGCAGTGAAGAGAGGGGGCAGGGCGGGGAGCTGTTTTTT.

In its sample, this clonotype was seen a few times. The chain uses TRBV29-1 and TRBJ1-1, with D hard to call. Germline V CDR1 and CDR2: SQVTM, ANQGSEA. The CDR3 totals 12 residues. The V and J ends lost 3 bases and 7 bases respectively, with 12 bases between them. This CDR3 is CSVEREQIEAFF. In DNA, the CDR3 is TGCAGCGTTGAGAGGGAGCAGATTGAAGCTTTCTTT.

This clonotype has at least ten counts. V is TRBV28 and J is TRBJ1-3, with D uncertain. Trimming stripped 3 bases from V and 0 bases from J, with 18 bases between. There are 18 residues in the CDR3. Germline V CDR1 and CDR2: MDHEN, SYDVKM. The CDR3 loop reads CASSLHLKGLNSGNTIYF. In DNA form, the CDR3 reads TGTGCCAGCAGTTTGCACTTAAAGGGTCTTAACTCTGGAAACACCATATATTTT.

The chain carries TRBV6-4 and TRBJ1-4; unclear D gene. The germline gives CDR1 MRHNA, CDR2 SNTAGT. This CDR3 has 18 amino acids. Deletions cut 2 bases from V and 0 bases from J, with 16 bases between. The CDR3 region is CASSDGRRLKATNEKLFF. Here the CDR3 DNA reads TGTGCCAGCAGTGACGGACGGCGTCTGAAAGCAACTAATGAAAAACTGTTTTTT.

The genes are TRBV7-9 and TRBJ2-5; 7 positions match TRBD1. V trimming: 4 bases; J trimming: 2 bases; junction bases outside the gene matches: 10. Per the germline V gene, CDR1 is SEHNR and CDR2 is FQNEAQ (reference sequence). The CDR3 has 16 residues. The CDR3, as DNA: TGTGCCAGCAGCTCCCAATGGACAGGTCTTCAAGAGACCCAGTACTTC. Translated, it gives CASSSQWTGLQETQYF.

This clonotype showed up many times. This chain joins TRBV7-2 and TRBJ2-1, with 9 bases lining up with TRBD1. The germline V gene encodes CDR1 SGHTA and CDR2 FQGNSA. There are 13 residues in the CDR3. The V and J ends lost 5 bases and 8 bases, in that order; junction bases with no gene match: 4. The CDR3 loop is CASSRDRVDEQFF. In nucleotides, the CDR3 is TGTGCCAGCAGCCGGGACAGGGTAGATGAGCAGTTCTTC.

This clonotype has more than one count but fewer than ten. The chain combines TRBV20-1 with TRBJ1-2; D is ambiguous. The germline gives CDR1 DFQATT, CDR2 SNEGSKA (reference sequence). Trimming shortened V by 0 bases and J by 4 bases, and 9 bases separated the two germline ends. The CDR3 totals 13 residues. The CDR3 DNA reads TGCAGTGCTAGAGAAACAGTCCGCTATGGCTACACCTTC. It encodes CSARETVRYGYTF.

This clonotype has a count of ten or more. This chain links TRBV12-3 or TRBV12-4 with TRBJ1-2; tentative D call: TRBD1 (5 bases). Trimming removed 6 bases at V and 5 bases at J, with 19 bases between. This CDR3 comprises 15 residues. DNA of the CDR3: TGTGCCAGCAGCTCCGGGACGGAAACCTTTTATGGCTACACCTTC. It is translated as CASSSGTETFYGYTF.

This clonotype was observed at least ten times. This chain uses TRBV2 with TRBJ1-4; no clear D. The germline CDR1 and CDR2 sequences are SNHLY and FYNNEI. The V end was cut by 7 bases, the J end by 0 bases, with 9 bases between. The CDR3 is made up of 14 amino acids. CDR3: CASKAPPTNEKLFF. The CDR3, as DNA: TGTGCCAGCAAAGCACCCCCAACTAATGAAAAACTGTTTTTT. The full variable domain, its missing parts supplied by reference TRBV2 and TRBJ1-4, is EPEVTQTPSHQVTQMGQEVILRCVPISNHLYFYWYRQILGQKVEFLVSFYNNEISEKSEIFDDQFSVERPDGSNFTLKIRSTKLEDSAMYFCASKAPPTNEKLFFGSGTQLSVL.

This clonotype has ten or more counts. The chain joins TRBV20-1 to TRBJ2-5; 7 nucleotides match TRBD2. Trimming at V came to 0 bases and at J to 5 bases, leaving 9 bases not matched to a gene. CDR1 DFQATT and CDR2 SNEGSKA come from the germline V gene (reference sequence). The CDR3 length is 15 residues. DNA for the CDR3: TGCAGTGCTAGAGAAATTAACTCCGGGGGGGAGACCCAGTACTTC. It translates to CSAREINSGGETQYF.